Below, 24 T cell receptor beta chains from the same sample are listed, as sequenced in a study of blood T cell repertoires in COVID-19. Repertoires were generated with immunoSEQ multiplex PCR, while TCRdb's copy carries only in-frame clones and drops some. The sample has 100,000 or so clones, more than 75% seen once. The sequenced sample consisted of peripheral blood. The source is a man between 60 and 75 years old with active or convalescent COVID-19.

The DNA of the CDR3 is TGTGCCAGCAGCCGGGACAGGGCCAGTGGCTACACCTTC. This codes for CASSRDRASGYTF. The J gene is TRBJ1-2, the V gene TRBV5-4; TRBD1 matches at 9 bases. Germline CDR1 reads SGHNT; CDR2 reads YYREEE (reference sequence). V was pared by 4 bases and J by 7 bases, with 5 bases of the junction left unmatched. This CDR3 spans 13 amino acids.

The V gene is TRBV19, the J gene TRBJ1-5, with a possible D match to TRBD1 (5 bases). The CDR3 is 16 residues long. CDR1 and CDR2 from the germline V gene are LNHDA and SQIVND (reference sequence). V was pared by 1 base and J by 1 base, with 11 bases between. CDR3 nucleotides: TGTGCCAGTAGTATAGCCCCAGGGCGAAGCAATCAGCCCCAGCATTTT. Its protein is CASSIAPGRSNQPQHF.

DNA of the CDR3: TGTGCCAGCAGCCCAAGCGGGAGGATCTACGAGCAGTACTTC. As protein: CASSPSGRIYEQYF. The rearrangement joins TRBV28 to TRBJ2-7, with 9 nucleotides matching TRBD2. The germline gives CDR1 MDHEN, CDR2 SYDVKM. V was pared by 6 bases and J by 3 bases, with 6 bases of the junction left unmatched. The CDR3 consists of 14 residues.

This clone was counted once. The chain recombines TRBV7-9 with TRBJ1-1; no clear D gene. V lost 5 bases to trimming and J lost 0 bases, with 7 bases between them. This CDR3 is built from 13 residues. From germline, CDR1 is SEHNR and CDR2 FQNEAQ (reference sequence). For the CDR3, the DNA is TGTGCCAGCAGCCTAATCCTGAACACTGAAGCTTTCTTT. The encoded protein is CASSLILNTEAFF.

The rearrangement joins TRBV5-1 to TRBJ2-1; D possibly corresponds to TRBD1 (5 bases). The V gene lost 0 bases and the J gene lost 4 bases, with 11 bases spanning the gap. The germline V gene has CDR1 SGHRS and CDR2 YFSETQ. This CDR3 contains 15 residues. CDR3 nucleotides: TGCGCCAGCAGCTTGGTGGCACAGGAGTACAATGAGCAGTTCTTC. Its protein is CASSLVAQEYNEQFF.

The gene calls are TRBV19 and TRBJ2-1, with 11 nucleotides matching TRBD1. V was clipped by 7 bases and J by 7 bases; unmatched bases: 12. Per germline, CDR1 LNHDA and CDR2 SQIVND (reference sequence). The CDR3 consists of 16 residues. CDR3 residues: CASKKGGQGARNEQFF. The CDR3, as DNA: TGTGCCAGTAAAAAAGGAGGACAGGGGGCGCGGAATGAGCAGTTCTTC.

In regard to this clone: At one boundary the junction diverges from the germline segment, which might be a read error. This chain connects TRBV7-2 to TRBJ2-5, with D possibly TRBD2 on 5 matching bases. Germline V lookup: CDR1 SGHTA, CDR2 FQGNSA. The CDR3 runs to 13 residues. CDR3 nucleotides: TGTGCCAGCAGCCTAGCCGAAGTCGGGACCCAGTACTTC. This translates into CASSLAEVGTQYF.

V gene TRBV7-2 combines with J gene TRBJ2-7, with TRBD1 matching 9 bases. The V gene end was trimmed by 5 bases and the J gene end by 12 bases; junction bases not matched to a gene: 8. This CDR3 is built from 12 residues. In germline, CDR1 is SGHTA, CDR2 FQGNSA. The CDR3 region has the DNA TGTGCCAGCAGCCCAAGGGACAGGGATCGGTACTTC. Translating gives CASSPRDRDRYF.

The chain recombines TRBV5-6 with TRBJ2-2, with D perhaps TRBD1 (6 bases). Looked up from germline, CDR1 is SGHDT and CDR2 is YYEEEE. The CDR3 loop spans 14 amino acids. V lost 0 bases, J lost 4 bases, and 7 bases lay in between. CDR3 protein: CASSLGQVTGELFF. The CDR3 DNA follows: TGTGCCAGCAGCTTGGGACAGGTCACCGGGGAGCTGTTTTTT.

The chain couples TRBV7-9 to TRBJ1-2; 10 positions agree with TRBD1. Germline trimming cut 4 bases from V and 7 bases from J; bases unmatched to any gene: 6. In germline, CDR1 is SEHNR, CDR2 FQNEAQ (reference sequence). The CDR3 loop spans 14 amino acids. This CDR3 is CASSWGQGTGGYTF. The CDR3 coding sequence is TGTGCCAGCAGCTGGGGACAGGGGACGGGTGGCTACACCTTC.

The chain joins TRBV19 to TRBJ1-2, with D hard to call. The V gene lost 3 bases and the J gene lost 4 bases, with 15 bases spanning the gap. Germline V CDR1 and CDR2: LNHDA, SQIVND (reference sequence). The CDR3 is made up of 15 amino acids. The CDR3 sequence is CASSISPSAGYGYTF. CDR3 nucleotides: TGTGCCAGTAGTATCTCCCCTTCCGCGGGCTATGGCTACACCTTC.

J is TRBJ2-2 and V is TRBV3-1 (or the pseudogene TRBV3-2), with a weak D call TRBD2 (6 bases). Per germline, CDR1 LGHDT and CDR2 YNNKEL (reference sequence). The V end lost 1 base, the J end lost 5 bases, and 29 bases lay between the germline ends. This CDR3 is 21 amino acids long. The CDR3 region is CASSQAQFQAPPGVRTGELFF. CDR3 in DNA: TGTGCCAGCAGCCAAGCGCAATTTCAGGCCCCTCCGGGAGTCCGGACCGGGGAGCTGTTTTTT.

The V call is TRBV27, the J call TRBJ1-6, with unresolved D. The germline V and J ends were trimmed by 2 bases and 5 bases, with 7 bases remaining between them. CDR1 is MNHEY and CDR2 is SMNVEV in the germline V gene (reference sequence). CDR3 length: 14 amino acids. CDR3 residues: CASSLVRNNSPLHF. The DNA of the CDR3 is TGTGCCAGCAGTTTAGTCAGAAATAATTCACCCCTCCACTTT.

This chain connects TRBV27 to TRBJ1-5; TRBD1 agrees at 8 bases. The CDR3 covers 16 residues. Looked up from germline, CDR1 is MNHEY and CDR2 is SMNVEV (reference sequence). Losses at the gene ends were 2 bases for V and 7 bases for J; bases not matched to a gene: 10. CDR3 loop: CASSLRGQGSYQPQHF. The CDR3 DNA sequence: TGTGCCAGCAGTTTAAGAGGACAGGGAAGTTACCAGCCCCAGCATTTT.

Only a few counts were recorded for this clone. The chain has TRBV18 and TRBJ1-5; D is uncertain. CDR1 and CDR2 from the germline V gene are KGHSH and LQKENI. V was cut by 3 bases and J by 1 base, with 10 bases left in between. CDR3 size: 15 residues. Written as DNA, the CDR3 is TGTGCCAGCTCACCTTTTGTCCTAAGCAATCAGCCCCAGCATTTT. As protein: CASSPFVLSNQPQHF. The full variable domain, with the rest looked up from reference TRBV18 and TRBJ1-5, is NAGVMQNPRHLVRRRGQEARLRCSPMKGHSHVYWYRQLPEEGLKFMVYLQKENIIDESGMPKERFSAEFPKEGPSILRIQQVVRGDSAAYFCASSPFVLSNQPQHFGDGTRLSIL.

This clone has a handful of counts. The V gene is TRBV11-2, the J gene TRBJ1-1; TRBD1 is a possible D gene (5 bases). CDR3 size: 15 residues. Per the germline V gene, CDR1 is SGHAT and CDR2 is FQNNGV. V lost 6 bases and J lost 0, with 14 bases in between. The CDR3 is CASSLDTIMNTEAFF. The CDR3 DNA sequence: TGTGCCAGCAGTCTGGACACCATCATGAACACTGAAGCTTTCTTT.

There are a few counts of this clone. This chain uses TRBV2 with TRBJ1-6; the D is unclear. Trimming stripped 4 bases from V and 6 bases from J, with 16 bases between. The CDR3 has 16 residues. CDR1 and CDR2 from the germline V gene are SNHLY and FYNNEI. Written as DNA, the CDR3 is TGTGCCAGCAGTGGCCGCGGCGGGCTCGGTAATTCACCCCTCCACTTT. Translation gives CASSGRGGLGNSPLHF.

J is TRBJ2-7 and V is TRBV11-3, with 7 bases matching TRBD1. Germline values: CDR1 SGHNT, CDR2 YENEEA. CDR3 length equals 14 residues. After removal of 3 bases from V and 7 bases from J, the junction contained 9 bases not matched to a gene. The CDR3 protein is CASSFGTGAGEQYF. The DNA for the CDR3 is TGTGCCAGCAGCTTTGGAACAGGGGCCGGGGAGCAGTACTTC.

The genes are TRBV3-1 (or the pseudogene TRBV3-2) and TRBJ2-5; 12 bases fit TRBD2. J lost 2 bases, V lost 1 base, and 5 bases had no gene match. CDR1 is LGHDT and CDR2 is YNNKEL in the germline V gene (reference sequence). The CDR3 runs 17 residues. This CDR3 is CASSQGGLAGGQETQYF. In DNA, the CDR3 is TGTGCCAGCAGCCAAGGTGGGCTAGCGGGAGGGCAAGAGACCCAGTACTTC.

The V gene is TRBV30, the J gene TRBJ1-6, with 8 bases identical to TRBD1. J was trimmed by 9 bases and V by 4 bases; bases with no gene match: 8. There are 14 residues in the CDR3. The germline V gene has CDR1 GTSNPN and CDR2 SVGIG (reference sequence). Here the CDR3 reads CAWTETGVSSPLHF. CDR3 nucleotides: TGTGCCTGGACGGAGACAGGGGTTAGTTCACCCCTCCACTTT.

CDR3 loop: CSVEGQGRGEQYF. The CDR3 region has the DNA TGCAGCGTTGAGGGACAGGGAAGGGGCGAGCAGTACTTC. The chain couples TRBV29-1 to TRBJ2-7, with 9 bases aligning to TRBD1. The CDR3 runs to 13 residues. J gave up 6 bases and V 3 bases, and 6 bases lay outside the gene matches. Germline CDR1 and CDR2: SQVTM and ANQGSEA.

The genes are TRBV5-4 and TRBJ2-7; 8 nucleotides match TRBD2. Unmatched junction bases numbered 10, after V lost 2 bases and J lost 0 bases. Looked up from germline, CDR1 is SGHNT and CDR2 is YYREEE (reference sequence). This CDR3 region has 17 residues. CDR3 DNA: TGTGCCAGCAGCTTAACCCTTATAGCGGGGACCTCCTACGAGCAGTACTTC. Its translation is CASSLTLIAGTSYEQYF. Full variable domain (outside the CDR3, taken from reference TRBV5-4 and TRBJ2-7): ETGVTQSPTHLIKTRGQQVTLRCSSQSGHNTVSWYQQALGQGPQFIFQYYREEENGRGNFPPRFSGLQFPNYSSELNVNALELDDSALYLCASSLTLIAGTSYEQYFGPGTRLTVT.

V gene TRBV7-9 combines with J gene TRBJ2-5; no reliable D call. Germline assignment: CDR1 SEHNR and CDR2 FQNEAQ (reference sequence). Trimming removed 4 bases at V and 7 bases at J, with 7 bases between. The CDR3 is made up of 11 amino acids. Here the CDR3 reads CASSSPRTQYF. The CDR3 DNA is TGTGCCAGCAGCTCCCCTAGGACCCAGTACTTC.

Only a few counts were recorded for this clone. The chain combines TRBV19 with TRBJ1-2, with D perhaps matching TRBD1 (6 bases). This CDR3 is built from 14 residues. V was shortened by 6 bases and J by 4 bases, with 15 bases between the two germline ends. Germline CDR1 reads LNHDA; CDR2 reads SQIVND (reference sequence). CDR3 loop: CASSPNRVGYGYTF. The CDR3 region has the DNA TGTGCCAGTAGCCCCAACAGGGTGGGCTATGGCTACACCTTC.